This passage covers 21 T cell receptor beta chains from one sample sequenced in a study of blood T cells in healthy people across ages (dated by TCRdb to 2015 to 2017). Receptor amplification or capture employed 5' RACE. Instrument on record: Illumina HiSeq 2500. A second PCR of about 6 to 11 cycles was performed with a sample-barcoded 5' primer and a J-beta primer mix. TCRdb applied fastp at Q25 and MiXCR to the public reads, then kept only in-frame beta chains. Rows merge per CDR3 protein into single entries with the most common DNA and genes. The sample has about 800,000 distinct CDR3 sequences on record, just under 25% of them singletons. The leading ten clones occupy under 4% of the sample. These same data were also listed under a study on T cells of mothers and their children.

The sequenced sample consisted of blood. The source is a boy aged 5-17 years in good health.

This clonotype came up a few times. V gene TRBV29-1 combines with J gene TRBJ1-1, with D possibly matching TRBD1 (5 bases). V shed 4 bases and J shed 0 bases, with 12 bases lying between them. CDR3 length: 14 amino acids. CDR1 and CDR2 (germline): SQVTM, ANQGSEA. CDR3 nucleotide sequence: TGCAGCGTTGGCGGGGGAGAGGTGAACACTGAAGCTTTCTTT. Encoded protein: CSVGGGEVNTEAFF.

This clonotype came up a few times. The rearrangement joins TRBV6-5 to TRBJ2-5; D possibly matches TRBD1 or TRBD2 (6 bases each). The CDR3 has 16 amino acids. The germline V gene has CDR1 MNHEY and CDR2 SVGAGI. The V end lost 5 bases, the J end lost 2 bases, and 18 bases lay between the germline ends. The CDR3 DNA reads as TGTGCCAGCAGTACCAGACTAGGGGGAGTGCAAGAGACCCAGTACTTC. It yields the protein CASSTRLGGVQETQYF.

This clonotype was observed a handful of times. V gene TRBV7-9 combines with J gene TRBJ2-5; D is undetermined. The V gene lost 5 bases and the J gene lost 11 bases, with 15 bases spanning the gap. CDR1 and CDR2 from the germline V gene are SEHNR and FQNEAQ (reference sequence). The CDR3 extends over 12 amino acids. The CDR3 sequence: CASSPGSAEQYF. CDR3 in DNA: TGTGCCAGCAGCCCCGGGTCAGCAGAGCAGTACTTC.

This clonotype was found a few times. The genes are TRBV5-1 and TRBJ2-4, with TRBD2 matching over 13 bases. CDR1 and CDR2 (germline): SGHRS, YFSETQ. The CDR3 has 16 residues. J lost 11 bases, V lost 5 bases, and 13 bases had no gene match. This CDR3 reads CASRFATSGGTAVQYF. CDR3 in DNA: TGCGCCAGCAGATTCGCGACTAGCGGGGGGACCGCAGTTCAGTACTTC.

This clonotype turned up a few times. V usage is TRBV15 and J usage is TRBJ2-7, with D perhaps TRBD1 or TRBD2 (5 bases each). This CDR3 is built from 15 residues. The germline V and J ends were trimmed by 1 base and 0 bases, with 10 bases remaining between them. Per the germline V gene, CDR1 is LNHNV and CDR2 is YYDKDF (reference sequence). In DNA, the CDR3 is TGTGCCACCAGCAGAGGAGGGGCGAGCTCCTACGAGCAGTACTTC. This sequence encodes CATSRGGASSYEQYF.

This clonotype was counted only a few times. The CDR3 loop is CASSYDGPRAEAFF. The CDR3 DNA follows: TGTGCCAGCAGTTACGATGGACCACGGGCTGAAGCTTTCTTT. The chain carries TRBV6-6 and TRBJ1-1, with D uncertain. This CDR3 has 14 amino acids. With 2 bases removed from V and 6 bases from J, the gap between germline ends came to 13 bases. CDR1 and CDR2 from the germline V gene are MNHNY and SVGAGI (reference sequence).

This clonotype has more than one count but fewer than ten. The genes are TRBV11-2 and TRBJ2-5, with D possibly matching TRBD2 (6 bases). CDR1 is SGHAT, CDR2 FQNNGV, per germline. The CDR3 consists of 11 residues. V lost 4 bases and J 9 bases, leaving 9 bases between the germline ends. The CDR3 loop reads CASSSGGSQYF. The CDR3 coding sequence is TGTGCCAGCAGCTCCGGGGGTTCCCAGTACTTC. Together with reference TRBV11-2 and TRBJ2-5, the CDR3 gives the full variable domain: EAGVAQSPRYKIIEKRQSVAFWCNPISGHATLYWYQQILGQGPKLLIQFQNNGVVDDSQLPKDRFSAERLKGVDSTLKIQPAKLEDSAVYLCASSSGGSQYFGPGTRLLVL.

This clonotype was recorded a few times. J is TRBJ1-6 and V is TRBV4-3; D ambiguous. The germline V and J ends were trimmed by 0 bases and 5 bases, with 8 bases remaining between them. This CDR3 comprises 15 residues. Germline assignment: CDR1 LGHNA and CDR2 YSLEER. CDR3: CASSQDRHNNSPLHF. CDR3 coding DNA: TGCGCCAGCAGCCAAGACAGGCACAATAATTCACCCCTCCACTTT.

This clonotype was seen a handful of times. The gene calls are TRBV19 and TRBJ1-1; 10 bases match TRBD1. Germline CDR1 reads LNHDA; CDR2 reads SQIVND (reference sequence). V was clipped by 3 bases and J by 7 bases; unmatched bases: 2. CDR3 length: 13 residues. CDR3 loop: CASSIGDRGEAFF. The DNA of the CDR3 is TGTGCCAGTAGTATTGGGGACAGGGGTGAAGCTTTCTTT.

This clonotype has more than one count but fewer than ten. The V and J genes are TRBV24-1 and TRBJ2-3; 7 positions agree with TRBD2. After removal of 8 bases from V and 0 bases from J, the junction contained 4 bases not matched to a gene. From germline, CDR1 is KGHDR and CDR2 SFDVKD. This CDR3 has 14 residues. The CDR3: CATMGGGSTDTQYF. DNA of the CDR3: TGTGCCACCATGGGCGGGGGAAGCACAGATACGCAGTATTTT.

The table lists this clonotype with a count of one. This rearrangement joins TRBV6-2 or TRBV6-3 to TRBJ2-5; D is possibly TRBD2 (5 bases). The CDR3 runs 15 residues. CDR1 is MNHEY, CDR2 SVGEGT, per germline. V lost 6 bases and J 4 bases, leaving 18 bases between the germline ends. The CDR3 region is CASRRGGGVGETQYF. In DNA form, the CDR3 reads TGTGCCAGCAGACGGGGTGGTGGAGTAGGAGAGACCCAGTACTTC.

This chain links TRBV6-6 with TRBJ2-5; 7 bases are a match to TRBD1. The J call may be in error: the DNA end matches TRBJ2-1 better. CDR3 length equals 14 residues. Germline loops: CDR1 MNHNY, CDR2 SVGAGI (reference sequence). The CDR3 DNA is TGTGCCAGCAGTGAGGGGACAGACTACAATGAGCAGTTCTTC. Translated: CASSEGTDYNEQFF.

V usage is TRBV5-1 and J usage is TRBJ2-7, with 7 nucleotides matching TRBD2. The J call may be faulty, since TRBJ2-1 better matches the DNA end. Germline lookup yields CDR1 SGHRS and CDR2 YFSETQ. The CDR3 has 14 residues. For the CDR3, the DNA is TGCGCCAGCAGCCTCCTAAGACTAGCCGATGAGCAGTTCTTC. Translation: CASSLLRLADEQFF.

This clonotype was recorded a few times. The genes are TRBV3-1 and TRBJ2-5; maybe TRBD2 (6 bases). V was pared by 0 bases and J by 4 bases, with 15 bases between. This CDR3 has 16 residues. CDR1 is LGHDT and CDR2 is YNNKEL in the germline V gene (reference sequence). The CDR3 nucleotides are TGTGCCAGCAGCCAAGAGAGTGGGGGGTACGGAGAGACCCAGTACTTC. Its protein product is CASSQESGGYGETQYF.

This CDR3 is CASSVDTPTHGYTF. The CDR3 region has the DNA TGTGCCAGCAGCGTAGACACGCCTACCCACGGCTACACCTTC. The chain is built from TRBV9 and TRBJ1-2; D gene ambiguous. Per the germline V gene, CDR1 is SGDLS and CDR2 is YYNGEE. V lost 0 bases and J lost 8, with 14 bases in between. This CDR3 has 14 residues.

The rearrangement joins TRBV28 to TRBJ2-1; D gene unclear. The CDR3 loop spans 13 amino acids. V was trimmed by 8 bases and J by 0 bases, leaving 8 bases between them. The germline V gene encodes CDR1 MDHEN and CDR2 SYDVKM. The CDR3 protein is CASALYSYNEQFF. The CDR3 nucleotides read TGTGCCAGCGCTCTCTACTCCTACAATGAGCAGTTCTTC.

This clonotype was picked up a small number of times. The chain carries TRBV9 and TRBJ2-1; 10 bases are a match to TRBD2. Trimming removed 0 bases from V and 7 bases from J; junction bases left unmatched: 4. Germline-derived CDR1 and CDR2 are SGDLS and YYNGEE. The CDR3 spans 15 residues. The CDR3: CASSVEGLARNEQFF. The CDR3 DNA sequence: TGTGCCAGCAGCGTAGAGGGACTAGCGCGGAATGAGCAGTTCTTC. Using reference TRBV9 and TRBJ2-1 for the parts outside the CDR3, the full variable domain is DSGVTQTPKHLITATGQRVTLRCSPRSGDLSVYWYQQSLDQGLQFLIQYYNGEERAKGNILERFSAQQFPDLHSELNLSSLELGDSALYFCASSVEGLARNEQFFGPGTRLTVL.

The chain combines TRBV12-3 or TRBV12-4 with TRBJ1-1; D possibly corresponds to TRBD1 (5 bases). The CDR3 totals 14 residues. V was trimmed by 5 bases and J by 5 bases, leaving 15 bases between them. The CDR3 spells CASSMYQGGTEAFF. The CDR3 DNA sequence: TGTGCCAGCAGTATGTACCAGGGAGGGACTGAAGCTTTCTTT.

In its sample, this clonotype was seen a few times. The chain is built from TRBV28 and TRBJ2-7; D is unclear. V lost 2 bases and J lost 0, with 14 bases in between. The CDR3 is made up of 16 amino acids. CDR1 and CDR2 (germline): MDHEN, SYDVKM. CDR3 residues: CASSLGSATSSYEQYF. The CDR3 DNA sequence: TGTGCCAGCAGTTTAGGGTCAGCTACAAGCTCCTACGAGCAGTACTTC.

The V gene is TRBV3-1, the J gene TRBJ1-5; D uncertain. V lost 3 bases and J 6 bases, leaving 15 bases between the germline ends. This CDR3 is 15 amino acids long. In germline, CDR1 is LGHDT, CDR2 YNNKEL (reference sequence). The CDR3 spells CASSQMASGSQPQHF. As DNA, the CDR3 is TGTGCCAGCAGCCAGATGGCCTCGGGGAGTCAGCCCCAGCATTTT.

There are a few counts of this clonotype. The V call is TRBV21-1, the J call TRBJ2-7; TRBD1 was called by the table and not checked on the DNA. TRBV21-1 is a known pseudogene. The CDR3 is 15 residues long. This CDR3 is CASSKAGGTGYEQYF. The DNA for the CDR3 is TGTGCCAGCAGCAAAGCCGGGGGCACGGGGTACGAGCAGTACTTC.